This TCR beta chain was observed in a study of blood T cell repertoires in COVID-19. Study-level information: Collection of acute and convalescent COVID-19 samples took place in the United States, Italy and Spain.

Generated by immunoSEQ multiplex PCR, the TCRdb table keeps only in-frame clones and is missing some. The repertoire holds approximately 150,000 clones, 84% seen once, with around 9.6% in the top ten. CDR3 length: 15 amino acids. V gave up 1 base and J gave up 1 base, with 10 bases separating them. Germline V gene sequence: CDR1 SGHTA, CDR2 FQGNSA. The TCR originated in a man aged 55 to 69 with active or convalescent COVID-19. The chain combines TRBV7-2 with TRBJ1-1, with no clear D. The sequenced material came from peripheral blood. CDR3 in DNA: TGTGCCAGCAGCTTAGGGCCGGCGGGGAACACTGAAGCTTTCTTT. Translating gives CASSLGPAGNTEAFF.